This T cell receptor (beta chain) is from a study of blood T cell repertoires in COVID-19. CDR3 length: 15 residues. Per germline, CDR1 MDHEN and CDR2 SYDVKM. J gave up 0 bases and V 6 bases, and 5 bases lay outside the gene matches. Repertoires were generated with immunoSEQ multiplex PCR, while TCRdb's copy carries only in-frame clones and drops some. The sample yields over 150,000 clones, roughly nine tenths seen once. Sequenced sample: peripheral blood. The rearrangement uses TRBV28 and TRBJ2-3; 8 bases are shared with TRBD2. This TCR was recovered from a man in his 70s with active or convalescent COVID-19. The DNA for the CDR3 is TGTGCCAGCAGCTCTAGCGGGTATAGCACAGATACGCAGTATTTT. This encodes CASSSSGYSTDTQYF. Supplemented by reference TRBV28 and TRBJ2-3, the full variable domain reads DVKVTQSSRYLVKRTGEKVFLECVQDMDHENMFWYRQDPGLGLRLIYFSYDVKMKEKGDIPEGYSVSREKKERFSLILESASTNQTSMYLCASSSSGYSTDTQYFGPGTRLTVL.